This TCR beta chain was obtained from a study of T-cell reconstitution after alpha-beta-depleted transplantation in children. Study-level findings and limits: Expanded clones from the graft, numbering several hundred, reportedly supplied alpha-beta T cells about two months after transplant. Counts and diversity of T cells one year after transplant came mostly from newly produced T cells. Diversity of TCRbeta at day 60 was high in some patients, arising from surviving recipient T cells and thymic progenitors.

CDR1 MGHRA and CDR2 YSYEKL come from the germline V gene. CDR3 length equals 13 residues. V shed 1 base and J shed 6 bases, with 7 bases lying between them. In its sample, this clonotype was seen a few times. Its target is unknown. Construction of the TCRbeta library involved unique molecular identifiers. MiXCR was run by TCRdb on the PCR reads, yielding one entry per CDR3 protein. Here the sample spans about 980,000 distinct CDR3 sequences, around 30% being singletons. Sequences were derived from PBMCs, mostly from graft donor cells, sampled 360 days after TCRalphabeta/CD19-depleted stem cell transplant. The chain employs TRBV4-1 and TRBJ1-5; D not certain. The receptor comes from a boy in the first two years of life who had a stem cell transplant for SCID, so the T cells may come from the graft donor. This chain's CDR3 is CASSQVYGQPQHF. In DNA, the CDR3 is TGCGCCAGCAGCCAAGTATACGGTCAGCCCCAGCATTTT.